These 32 T cell receptor beta chains came from one sample sequenced in a study of blood T cell repertoires in COVID-19. Produced via immunoSEQ multiplex PCR; TCRdb's table is partial and in-frame only. The data show fewer than 150,000 clones, 70% to 90% seen once. The specimen sequenced was peripheral blood. Receptors originate from a woman in her 70s who had recovered from COVID-19.

V is TRBV7-3 and J is TRBJ2-1; D may be TRBD1 (6 bases). Germline V gives CDR1 SGHTA, CDR2 FQGTGA. The CDR3 contains 12 residues. V lost 4 bases, J lost 9 bases, and 10 bases lay in between. CDR3 sequence reads: CASSSRGGEQFF. In nucleotides, the CDR3 is TGTGCCAGCAGCTCCAGGGGCGGTGAGCAGTTCTTC.

V is TRBV29-1 and J is TRBJ2-1; 9 positions match TRBD1. V gave up 5 bases and J gave up 4 bases; unmatched junction bases: 3. Per the germline V gene, CDR1 is SQVTM and CDR2 is ANQGSEA. This CDR3 region has 13 residues. Here the CDR3 DNA reads TGCAGCGTTTGGGGACAGGGTTACAATGAGCAGTTCTTC. Protein product: CSVWGQGYNEQFF.

V and J are TRBV27 and TRBJ2-7, with D perhaps matching TRBD2 (7 bases). V lost 5 bases to trimming and J lost 1 base, with 15 bases between them. The CDR3 contains 15 residues. Germline V gene sequence: CDR1 MNHEY, CDR2 SMNVEV (reference sequence). The DNA of the CDR3 is TGTGCCAGCAGTCAGGCGGGGGCTTTGTCCTACGAGCAGTACTTC. Amino acid sequence: CASSQAGALSYEQYF.

This sequence joins TRBV30 and TRBJ1-4; a weak D match, TRBD1 (6 bases). Germline assignment: CDR1 GTSNPN and CDR2 SVGIG (reference sequence). V lost 2 bases to trimming and J lost 8 bases, with 18 bases between them. The CDR3 is made up of 15 amino acids. The CDR3: CAWSQMGGLGEKLFF. The CDR3 DNA reads TGTGCCTGGAGTCAAATGGGGGGGCTAGGGGAAAAACTGTTTTTT.

The chain is built from TRBV6-1 and TRBJ2-2; 8 positions match TRBD1. V lost 5 bases and J lost 4; bases outside the gene matches: 6. Germline CDR1 reads MNHNS; CDR2 reads SASEGT. The CDR3 is 15 residues long. CDR3 nucleotide sequence: TGTGCCAGCAGTTCGACAGGGGTACCCACCGGGGAGCTGTTTTTT. Amino acids: CASSSTGVPTGELFF.

V usage is TRBV7-2 and J usage is TRBJ2-2; 8 positions agree with TRBD1. This CDR3 spans 17 amino acids. J gave up 10 bases and V 4 bases, and 17 bases lay outside the gene matches. The germline V gene has CDR1 SGHTA and CDR2 FQGNSA. CDR3 protein: CASSSRPGTGLLEELFF. The CDR3 DNA is TGTGCCAGCAGCTCCCGCCCCGGGACAGGCTTGTTGGAGGAGCTGTTTTTT.

The rearrangement joins TRBV4-3 to TRBJ2-3; a possible D gene is TRBD2 (5 bases). CDR3 length: 16 residues. Germline V gene sequence: CDR1 LGHNA, CDR2 YSLEER. Trimming removed 0 bases from V and 0 bases from J, with 10 bases in between. CDR3 nucleotide sequence: TGCGCCAGCAGCCAAGATCAGAGGGCGAGCACAGATACGCAGTATTTT. It encodes CASSQDQRASTDTQYF.

The table lists this clone with a few counts. The gene calls are TRBV5-6 and TRBJ1-2, with D possibly TRBD1 on 5 matching bases. Between the trimmed V and J ends, which lost 7 bases and 11 bases, there was a span of 18 bases. CDR1 and CDR2 from the germline V gene are SGHDT and YYEEEE. The CDR3 sequence is 12 residues long. The CDR3 loop is CASSIRTLRYTF. The CDR3 bases are TGTGCCAGCTCTATACGGACATTGCGATACACCTTC.

The chain employs TRBV28 and TRBJ2-7; 8 nucleotides align to TRBD1. V dropped 2 bases and J dropped 4; count of bases not matched to a gene: 7. The germline V gene encodes CDR1 MDHEN and CDR2 SYDVKM. This CDR3 comprises 15 residues. CDR3 DNA sequence: TGTGCCAGCAGTTTAAGGACAGGGCAAGGGTACGAGCAGTACTTC. It encodes CASSLRTGQGYEQYF. The whole variable domain, filled in from reference TRBV28 and TRBJ2-7, reads DVKVTQSSRYLVKRTGEKVFLECVQDMDHENMFWYRQDPGLGLRLIYFSYDVKMKEKGDIPEGYSVSREKKERFSLILESASTNQTSMYLCASSLRTGQGYEQYFGPGTRLTVT.

V usage is TRBV4-1 and J usage is TRBJ2-5; 9 bases agree with TRBD2. The CDR3 has 18 amino acids. In germline, CDR1 is MGHRA, CDR2 YSYEKL. Unmatched junction bases numbered 13, after V lost 4 bases and J lost 1 base. The CDR3 nucleotides read TGCGCCAGCAGCCCCCTTGGTCGCTGGCGGGAGGGCCAAGAGACCCAGTACTTC. Translating it yields CASSPLGRWREGQETQYF.

For this clone: One end of the junction varies from germline; a read error may be responsible. V gene TRBV28 combines with J gene TRBJ2-7; D is unclear. Looked up from germline, CDR1 is MDHEN and CDR2 is SYDVKM. There are 15 residues in the CDR3. DNA of the CDR3: TGTGCCAGCAGTCTATGGGGTCGGGTGGGCTACGAGCAGTACTTC. Translated, it gives CASSLWGRVGYEQYF.

The chain is built from TRBV19 and TRBJ1-2, with D unclear. The germline V gene encodes CDR1 LNHDA and CDR2 SQIVND (reference sequence). Trimming left V 8 bases short and J 2 bases short, with 18 bases between. The CDR3 sequence is 15 residues long. The CDR3 sequence is CASSKMGDENYGYTF. The DNA for the CDR3 is TGTGCCAGTTCGAAAATGGGCGATGAAAACTATGGCTACACCTTC.

The rearrangement uses TRBV18 and TRBJ2-7, with 13 nucleotides matching TRBD2. Germline V CDR1 and CDR2: KGHSH, LQKENI. The ends lost 3 bases at V and 1 base at J; junction bases unmatched: 3. CDR3 length equals 16 residues. The CDR3 loop is CASSPGLAGDSYEQYF. As DNA, the CDR3 is TGTGCCAGCTCACCTGGACTAGCGGGAGATTCCTACGAGCAGTACTTC. Drawing the rest from reference TRBV18 and TRBJ2-7, the complete variable domain is NAGVMQNPRHLVRRRGQEARLRCSPMKGHSHVYWYRQLPEEGLKFMVYLQKENIIDESGMPKERFSAEFPKEGPSILRIQQVVRGDSAAYFCASSPGLAGDSYEQYFGPGTRLTVT.

This sequence joins TRBV7-2 and TRBJ2-1; 10 positions agree with TRBD1. The CDR3 length is 15 residues. CDR1 is SGHTA and CDR2 is FQGNSA in the germline V gene. V gave up 3 bases and J gave up 5 bases; unmatched junction bases: 4. CDR3 protein: CASSFDRGPHNEQFF. CDR3 DNA: TGTGCCAGCAGCTTCGACAGGGGGCCTCACAATGAGCAGTTCTTC.

The chain has TRBV7-2 and TRBJ1-3; 8 bases match TRBD1. V lost 5 bases and J lost 2; bases outside the gene matches: 5. Germline CDR1 reads SGHTA; CDR2 reads FQGNSA. This CDR3 region has 15 residues. CDR3 loop: CASSTRTGTGNTIYF. DNA of the CDR3: TGTGCCAGCAGCACCCGGACAGGGACTGGAAACACCATATATTTT.

V gene TRBV12-3 or TRBV12-4 combines with J gene TRBJ1-3, with D hard to call. The CDR3 totals 11 residues. Deletions cut 3 bases from V and 8 bases from J, with 5 bases between. Here the CDR3 DNA reads TGTGCCAGCAGTTTGTCGGACACCATATATTTT. Translated: CASSLSDTIYF.

This chain connects TRBV7-9 to TRBJ2-2, with TRBD1 matching over 9 bases. Germline CDR1 is SEHNR and CDR2 is FQNEAQ (reference sequence). This CDR3 region has 16 residues. V lost 5 bases, J lost 5 bases, and 9 bases stayed unmatched. CDR3 residues: CASSLNRGRGTGELFF. In DNA form, the CDR3 reads TGTGCCAGCAGCCTAAACAGGGGGCGCGGAACCGGGGAGCTGTTTTTT.

V is TRBV6-5 and J is TRBJ1-2; 8 positions agree with TRBD1. CDR3 length equals 14 residues. Looked up from germline, CDR1 is MNHEY and CDR2 is SVGAGI. Losses at the gene ends were 6 bases for V and 7 bases for J; bases not matched to a gene: 10. The CDR3 DNA reads TGTGCCAGCAGCCCCGACAGGGGACGTGGTGGCTACACCTTC. As protein: CASSPDRGRGGYTF.

CDR3 bases: TGTGCCAGCCACAGGGGTAATGAGCAGTTCTTC. Encoded protein: CASHRGNEQFF. The genes are TRBV19 and TRBJ2-1; 7 bases are a match to TRBD1. Per the germline V gene, CDR1 is LNHDA and CDR2 is SQIVND (reference sequence). This CDR3 region has 11 residues. J was trimmed by 7 bases and V by 9 bases; bases with no gene match: 3.

The chain recombines TRBV1 with TRBJ1-2; the table's TRBD1 call for D was not verified on the DNA. TRBV1 constitutes a pseudogene. This CDR3 has 11 residues. CDR3 nucleotides: TGCACCAGCAGCCGGACAGGGGGCTACACCTTC. Encoded protein: CTSSRTGGYTF.

This clone occurred once. The V and J genes are TRBV4-3 and TRBJ2-7, with D perhaps TRBD2 (5 bases). This CDR3 region has 15 residues. From germline, CDR1 is LGHNA and CDR2 YSLEER. The germline V and J ends were trimmed by 3 bases and 3 bases, with 15 bases remaining between them. The CDR3 nucleotides read TGCGCCAGCAGCCACAGCCACGGCGGAGGCTACGAGCAGTACTTC. Amino acid sequence: CASSHSHGGGYEQYF.

V gene TRBV7-8 combines with J gene TRBJ2-7; 13 nucleotides line up with TRBD2. Germline V gene data show CDR1 as SGHVS and CDR2 as FQNEAQ. Losses at the gene ends were 5 bases for V and 0 bases for J; bases not matched to a gene: 4. The CDR3 runs to 16 residues. The CDR3 DNA is TGTGCCAGCAGCGGGACTAGCGGGATCAGCTCCTACGAGCAGTACTTC. It translates to CASSGTSGISSYEQYF.

The chain recombines TRBV6-1 with TRBJ1-1, with 7 positions matching TRBD1. The germline V gene has CDR1 MNHNS and CDR2 SASEGT. This CDR3 contains 12 residues. J was trimmed by 11 bases and V by 3 bases; bases with no gene match: 6. Here the CDR3 reads CASSDRGDEAFF. The CDR3 DNA follows: TGTGCCAGCAGTGACAGGGGGGATGAGGCTTTCTTT.

The chain employs TRBV6-7 and TRBJ2-7; no definite D call. TRBV6-7 is marked as an open reading frame, function uncertain. The V and J ends lost 7 bases and 0 bases respectively, with 19 bases between them. The CDR3 covers 16 residues. CDR3 sequence reads: CASKILRLTPSYEQYF. Written as DNA, the CDR3 is TGTGCCAGCAAGATTCTACGCCTAACGCCCTCCTACGAGCAGTACTTC.

The chain uses TRBV4-3 and TRBJ2-2; 8 bases align to TRBD1. The CDR3 has 14 amino acids. The trim removed 9 bases at V and 5 bases at J, leaving 8 bases unmatched. Per the germline V gene, CDR1 is LGHNA and CDR2 is YSLEER. Here the CDR3 reads CASTRDRSTGELFF. As DNA, the CDR3 is TGCGCCAGTACCCGGGACAGGTCAACCGGGGAGCTGTTTTTT.

V is TRBV5-1 and J is TRBJ2-1, with a weak D call TRBD1 (6 bases). Between the trimmed V and J ends, which lost 3 bases and 9 bases, there was a span of 13 bases. The CDR3 extends over 13 amino acids. CDR1 and CDR2 (germline): SGHRS, YFSETQ. The CDR3: CASSSFRGSEQFF. The CDR3 DNA follows: TGCGCCAGCAGCTCCTTTAGGGGGAGTGAGCAGTTCTTC.

The chain employs TRBV7-9 and TRBJ2-3; 11 nucleotides match TRBD1. After removal of 6 bases from V and 5 bases from J, the junction contained 7 bases not matched to a gene. The CDR3 contains 15 residues. CDR1 SEHNR and CDR2 FQNEAQ come from the germline V gene (reference sequence). This CDR3 is CASSLGQGVEDTQYF. The CDR3 DNA is TGTGCCAGCAGTTTGGGACAGGGGGTTGAAGATACGCAGTATTTT.

This sequence joins TRBV5-6 and TRBJ2-3; the match to TRBD1 covers 8 bases. V lost 0 bases, J lost 1 base, and 4 bases stayed unmatched. The CDR3 consists of 16 residues. The germline CDR1 and CDR2 sequences are SGHDT and YYEEEE. The CDR3 reads CASSLVETGGTDTQYF. The DNA for the CDR3 is TGTGCCAGCAGCTTGGTGGAGACAGGGGGCACAGATACGCAGTATTTT.

This CDR3 is CASSYLAGVFYEQYF. CDR3 nucleotide sequence: TGTGCCAGCAGTTACCTAGCGGGAGTCTTCTACGAGCAGTACTTC. The V gene is TRBV6-2 or TRBV6-3, the J gene TRBJ2-7, with 10 nucleotides matching TRBD2. CDR1 and CDR2 (germline): MNHEY, SVGEGT. The V and J ends lost 2 bases and 3 bases, in that order; junction bases with no gene match: 4. The CDR3 sequence is 15 residues long.

The rearrangement links TRBV2 to TRBJ1-5; 9 bases match TRBD1. Unmatched junction bases numbered 8, after V lost 11 bases and J lost 6 bases. This CDR3 has 13 residues. Germline lookup yields CDR1 SNHLY and CDR2 FYNNEI. The CDR3 region has the DNA TGTGCCGGGTCCACAGGGGGCGGTCAGCCCCAGCATTTT. This codes for CAGSTGGGQPQHF. Full variable domain (missing parts from reference TRBV2 and TRBJ1-5): EPEVTQTPSHQVTQMGQEVILRCVPISNHLYFYWYRQILGQKVEFLVSFYNNEISEKSEIFDDQFSVERPDGSNFTLKIRSTKLEDSAMYFCAGSTGGGQPQHFGDGTRLSIL.

This chain links TRBV7-2 with TRBJ2-3; D gene unclear. The V end was cut by 5 bases, the J end by 1 base, with 13 bases between. The CDR3 consists of 15 residues. Germline assignment: CDR1 SGHTA and CDR2 FQGNSA. CDR3 sequence reads: CASSRATHGTDTQYF. Here the CDR3 DNA reads TGTGCCAGCAGCCGCGCTACCCACGGCACAGATACGCAGTATTTT.

To note about this clone: Mismatch with germline at one junction end may stem from a read error. The V gene is TRBV28, the J gene TRBJ1-2; TRBD1 agrees at 8 bases. The CDR3 has 13 amino acids. Per the germline V gene, CDR1 is MDHEN and CDR2 is SYDVKM. In nucleotides, the CDR3 is TGTGCCAGCGGTTTGCCATCAGGGGGCGGCTACACCTTC. This sequence encodes CASGLPSGGGYTF.